These T cell receptor beta chains were read from a single sample in a study of graft-versus-host responses after intestinal transplantation. Produced via immunoSEQ multiplex PCR; TCRdb's table is partial and in-frame only. Among some 97,000 clones listed, 87% were seen once. These receptors' targets are unknown. The starting material was unstimulated CD4+ T cells sorted from spleen or lymph node cells, obtained before transplant. The source is a human donor who was the organ donor for an intestinal transplant. CDR3s include the opening cysteine and the closing phenylalanine or tryptophan. A D gene is named only where the DNA matches it firmly. Clone size, where shown, is once, few, many, or a class for clones that have expanded.

length	size	D	V	J	CDR3	DNA
14	.	TRBD1	TRBV5-1	TRBJ1-6	CASSLGTGNSPLHF	TGCGCCAGCAGCTTAGGGACAGGGAATTCACCCCTCCACTTT
15	.	TRBD1	TRBV10-3	TRBJ1-1	CAITPGQGANTEAFF	TGTGCCATCACTCCGGGACAGGGGGCCAACACTGAAGCTTTCTTT
15	.	TRBD2	TRBV28	TRBJ2-1	CASSRLAGGSNEQFF	TGTGCCAGCAGCCGACTAGCGGGGGGGTCGAATGAGCAGTTCTTC
16	.	.	TRBV2	TRBJ2-5	CASIKEIVGVRETQYF	TGTGCCAGCATCAAGGAGATAGTCGGGGTCAGGGAGACCCAGTACTTC
12	.	.	TRBV10-2	TRBJ2-5	CATAGGAETQYF	TGCGCCACCGCGGGCGGGGCGGAGACCCAGTACTTC
13	.	.	TRBV28	TRBJ2-4	CAIFDRAKNIQYF	TGTGCCATTTTCGACAGGGCCAAAAACATTCAGTACTTC
14	.	TRBD1	TRBV7-2	TRBJ2-7	CASSRWDRPYEQYF	TGTGCCAGCAGCCGTTGGGACAGACCCTACGAGCAGTACTTC
16	.	.	TRBV11-2	TRBJ1-2	CASSLVGTLSDYGYTF	TGTGCCAGCAGCTTAGTTGGGACTCTAAGCGACTATGGCTACACCTTC
17	.	TRBD1	TRBV5-1	TRBJ2-1	CASSLAWDRVTYNEQFF	TGCGCCAGCAGCTTGGCCTGGGACAGGGTAACCTACAATGAGCAGTTCTTC
17	.	.	TRBV10-2	TRBJ1-6	CASKASTGSSYNSPLHF	TGCGCCAGCAAAGCTAGCACAGGGAGCTCCTATAATTCACCCCTCCACTTT
11	.	.	TRBV6-6	TRBJ2-7	CASSYRDEQYF	TGTGCCAGCAGTTACAGGGACGAGCAGTACTTC
17	.	.	TRBV21-1	TRBJ1-3	CASSKAGDRGEGNTIYF	TGTGCCAGCAGCAAAGCGGGGGACAGGGGTGAAGGAAACACCATATATTTT
15	.	TRBD1	TRBV7-8	TRBJ1-3	CASSLGQGSGNTIYF	TGTGCCAGCAGCTTGGGACAGGGCTCTGGAAACACCATATATTTT
15	.	.	TRBV30	TRBJ1-2	CAWNPGGTSNYGYTF	TGTGCCTGGAACCCGGGGGGGACCTCTAACTATGGCTACACCTTC
16	few	TRBD2	TRBV5-4	TRBJ2-1	CASSSVVVAGGDEQFF	TGTGCCAGCAGCTCGGTGGTGGTAGCGGGGGGGGATGAGCAGTTCTTC
14	.	.	TRBV5-4	TRBJ2-7	CASSLAGFSYEQYF	TGTGCCAGCAGCTTGGCGGGGTTCTCCTACGAGCAGTACTTC
13	.	.	TRBV5-1	TRBJ1-4	CASSYNEGRELFF	TGCGCCAGCAGCTACAATGAGGGCAGGGAACTGTTTTTT
15	.	.	TRBV27	TRBJ1-6	CASSPNKGQNSPLHF	TGTGCCAGCAGTCCGAACAAGGGGCAAAATTCACCCCTCCACTTT
14	.	TRBD1	TRBV6-1	TRBJ1-1	CASKDRGWYTEAFF	TGTGCCAGCAAGGACAGGGGGTGGTACACTGAAGCTTTCTTT
16	.	TRBD2	TRBV10-2	TRBJ2-7	CASRASGGSKSYEQYF	TGCGCCAGCAGGGCTAGCGGGGGCTCCAAGTCCTACGAGCAGTACTTC
17	few	TRBD1	TRBV7-2	TRBJ1-2	CASRSTGGEVWRYGYTF	TGTGCCAGCAGGTCGACAGGGGGGGAGGTATGGCGCTATGGCTACACCTTC
14	.	.	TRBV2	TRBJ2-1	CASSEALRGNEQFF	TGTGCCAGCAGTGAAGCGCTTCGAGGGAATGAGCAGTTCTTC
13	.	.	TRBV5-1	TRBJ2-1	CASSTGLYNEQFF	TGCGCCAGCAGCACGGGACTTTACAATGAGCAGTTCTTC
13	.	TRBD1	TRBV29-1	TRBJ1-1	CSVATGGDTEAFF	TGCAGCGTTGCAACAGGGGGGGACACTGAAGCTTTCTTT
12	.	.	TRBV11-2	TRBJ2-4	CASSSQGNIQYF	TGTGCCAGCAGCTCCCAGGGGAACATTCAGTACTTC
14	.	TRBD1	TRBV2	TRBJ1-3	CASSEDRGSNTIYF	TGTGCCAGCAGTGAGGACAGGGGGAGTAACACCATATATTTT
18	.	TRBD1	TRBV5-1	TRBJ2-5	CASSYGTDRGIPQETQYF	TGCGCCAGCAGCTACGGTACGGACAGGGGTATTCCACAAGAGACCCAGTACTTC
13	.	.	TRBV5-1	TRBJ2-7	CASRNEGTYEQYF	TGCGCCAGCAGAAACGAGGGGACCTACGAGCAGTACTTC
15	.	.	TRBV11-1	TRBJ1-1	CASSAGYDRNTEAFF	TGTGCCAGCAGCGCGGGGTATGACAGGAACACTGAAGCTTTCTTT
19	.	TRBD1	TRBV4-1	TRBJ1-5	CASSQVIPRGRSLIQPQHF	TGCGCCAGCAGCCAAGTTATTCCCAGGGGGCGGTCTTTAATTCAGCCCCAGCATTTT
14	.	.	TRBV6-5	TRBJ1-2	CASSPAYSNYGYTF	TGTGCCAGCAGTCCAGCGTATTCTAACTATGGCTACACCTTC
16	.	.	TRBV5-4	TRBJ1-3	CASSLGIQDSGNTIYF	TGTGCCAGCAGCTTGGGTATACAGGACTCTGGAAACACCATATATTTT
13	.	.	TRBV19	TRBJ1-5	CASSTVGAQPQHF	TGTGCCAGTAGTACGGTGGGGGCTCAGCCCCAGCATTTT
17	.	.	TRBV18	TRBJ1-2	CASSPQGSGQTNYGYTF	TGTGCCAGCTCACCACAAGGATCCGGACAGACTAACTATGGCTACACCTTC
15	.	.	TRBV30	TRBJ2-7	CAWSVPATVSYEQYF	TGTGCCTGGAGTGTACCCGCGACAGTCTCCTACGAGCAGTACTTC
12	.	.	TRBV29-1	TRBJ2-3	CSVEEGTDTQYF	TGCAGCGTTGAGGAGGGCACAGATACGCAGTATTTT
15	.	.	TRBV30	TRBJ1-5	CAWARGAGQNQPQHF	TGTGCCTGGGCAAGGGGGGCAGGACAAAATCAGCCCCAGCATTTT
19	.	TRBD2	TRBV11-3	TRBJ2-1	CASSLDGTSGGSYYNEQFF	TGTGCCAGCAGCTTAGATGGGACTAGCGGGGGAAGCTACTACAATGAGCAGTTCTTC
14	.	.	TRBV2	TRBJ1-2	CASSEDTLGYGYTF	TGTGCCAGCAGTGAAGACACGCTAGGCTATGGCTACACCTTC
15	.	.	TRBV5-1	TRBJ2-3	CASSSPGVVGDTQYF	TGCGCCAGCAGCTCCCCCGGGGTAGTGGGAGATACGCAGTATTTT